Presented here are 29 T cell receptor beta chains from one specimen sequenced in a study of cytomegalovirus exposure and HLA in healthy donors. Primers for the PCR totalled 60 Vbeta and 13 Jbeta. Data came from immunoSEQ multiplex PCR; TCRdb stores just in-frame clones and leaves some out. This table holds 90,000 to 150,000 clones, approximately 80% found once. Sequencing was carried out using PBMCs. All receptors come from a woman aged 40 to 50 in good health and CMV-seropositive.

V is TRBV19 and J is TRBJ1-2; TRBD1 is a possible D gene (5 bases). V gave up 9 bases and J gave up 5 bases, with 13 bases separating them. CDR3 length: 12 residues. Germline CDR1 LNHDA, CDR2 SQIVND (reference sequence). DNA of the CDR3: TGTGCCAGCGCTCACAGGCCTTATGGCTACACCTTC. It codes for CASAHRPYGYTF.

The genes are TRBV4-1 and TRBJ2-7; D ambiguous. Germline loops: CDR1 MGHRA, CDR2 YSYEKL. The V end was cut by 2 bases, the J end by 8 bases, with 31 bases between. CDR3 length: 19 residues. The CDR3 spells CASSQIGAGFVSEGLQQYF. CDR3 coding DNA: TGCGCCAGCAGCCAAATTGGTGCAGGTTTCGTATCAGAAGGCCTTCAGCAGTACTTC.

This clone has just a few counts. The chain is built from TRBV5-1 and TRBJ1-2, with a tentative D call TRBD1 (6 bases). Trimming took off 5 bases at V and 4 bases at J, with 27 bases between the two ends. In germline, CDR1 is SGHRS, CDR2 YFSETQ. CDR3 length: 18 residues. As DNA, the CDR3 is TGCGCCAGCAGACAGCTCGGGGGGCATGCCCTAATCTCCTATGGCTACACCTTC. Its protein product is CASRQLGGHALISYGYTF.

This chain links TRBV11-2 with TRBJ1-1, with TRBD1 matching 9 bases. Germline trimming cut 3 bases from V and 5 bases from J; bases unmatched to any gene: 1. The CDR3 has 13 amino acids. In germline, CDR1 is SGHAT, CDR2 FQNNGV. The CDR3 DNA sequence: TGTGCCAGCAGCTTGGGGACAGGGACTGAAGCTTTCTTT. Translation gives CASSLGTGTEAFF.

V and J are TRBV25-1 and TRBJ1-2; 7 bases match TRBD1. Germline values: CDR1 MGHDK, CDR2 SYGVNS. Trimming removed 3 bases from V and 8 bases from J; junction bases left unmatched: 12. This CDR3 spans 15 amino acids. The DNA of the CDR3 is TGTGCCAGCAGTGACTCGGCTTGGAGGGACAGCGGCTACACCTTC. The encoded protein is CASSDSAWRDSGYTF.

The chain combines TRBV5-1 with TRBJ1-2; D ambiguous. Germline CDR1 is SGHRS and CDR2 is YFSETQ. The ends were cut back, 7 bases at V and 2 bases at J, with 15 bases in the middle. The length of the CDR3 is 14 residues. CDR3 nucleotides: TGCGCCAGCTCCGACACCGCCCAAAACTATGGCTACACCTTC. It specifies CASSDTAQNYGYTF.

The rearrangement uses TRBV19 and TRBJ1-2, with D perhaps TRBD1 (6 bases). Germline CDR1 LNHDA, CDR2 SQIVND (reference sequence). V lost 6 bases to trimming and J lost 1 base, with 9 bases between them. This CDR3 is built from 13 residues. The CDR3 region is CASRGHHNYGYTF. The DNA for the CDR3 is TGTGCCAGTAGGGGACATCATAACTATGGCTACACCTTC.

This clone came up once. The chain employs TRBV30 and TRBJ2-1; perhaps TRBD1 as D (5 bases). CDR1 is GTSNPN and CDR2 is SVGIG in the germline V gene (reference sequence). The CDR3 has 11 residues. The ends were cut back, 5 bases at V and 9 bases at J, with 11 bases in the middle. For the CDR3, the DNA is TGTGCCTGGGCAGGGTTCGGTGAGCAGTTCTTC. Protein: CAWAGFGEQFF.

This sequence joins TRBV7-2 and TRBJ2-3; 13 bases match TRBD2. The CDR3 loop spans 17 amino acids. Unmatched junction bases numbered 9, after V lost 5 bases and J lost 4 bases. Germline V gene data show CDR1 as SGHTA and CDR2 as FQGNSA. CDR3 residues: CASSARLAGGGADTQYF. In nucleotides, the CDR3 is TGTGCCAGCAGCGCCCGACTAGCGGGGGGCGGCGCAGATACGCAGTATTTT. Using reference TRBV7-2 and TRBJ2-3 for the parts outside the CDR3, the full variable domain is GAGVSQSPSNKVTEKGKDVELRCDPISGHTALYWYRQSLGQGLEFLIYFQGNSAPDKSGLPSDRFSAERTGGSVSTLTIQRTQQEDSAVYLCASSARLAGGGADTQYFGPGTRLTVL.

This clone was counted a few times. The chain carries TRBV4-2 and TRBJ1-2; 7 bases agree with TRBD1. Losses at the gene ends were 0 bases for V and 4 bases for J; bases not matched to a gene: 5. From germline, CDR1 is LGHNA and CDR2 YNFKEQ. The CDR3 runs to 15 residues. The CDR3 region has the DNA TGTGCCAGCAGCCAAGATGAGGGGACAGTCTATGGCTACACCTTC. Translating it yields CASSQDEGTVYGYTF.

The rearrangement links TRBV6-5 to TRBJ1-2, with D unresolved. The CDR3 sequence is 15 residues long. V lost 7 bases to trimming and J lost 1 base, with 16 bases between them. CDR1 MNHEY and CDR2 SVGAGI come from the germline V gene. Written as DNA, the CDR3 is TGTGCCAGCAAAACAGCCCAAGCCCTTAACTATGGCTACACCTTC. It is translated as CASKTAQALNYGYTF.

This clone was detected a few times. The chain couples TRBV5-1 to TRBJ1-2; possibly TRBD1 for D (6 bases). Germline V gives CDR1 SGHRS, CDR2 YFSETQ. V lost 4 bases and J 0 bases, leaving 19 bases between the germline ends. The CDR3 totals 17 residues. The CDR3 DNA is TGCGCCAGCAGCCGATTAGGACAGCCAGATACTAACTATGGCTACACCTTC. Translating gives CASSRLGQPDTNYGYTF.

The chain recombines TRBV20-1 with TRBJ1-2; no clear D gene. Between the trimmed V and J ends, which lost 8 bases and 0 bases, there was a span of 7 bases. Germline V gives CDR1 DFQATT, CDR2 SNEGSKA (reference sequence). This CDR3 is built from 11 residues. The CDR3 loop is CSTDTNYGYTF. The CDR3 coding sequence is TGCAGTACTGACACTAACTATGGCTACACCTTC.

This rearrangement joins TRBV15 to TRBJ1-3; D unclear. Germline V gene lookup returns CDR1 LNHNV and CDR2 YYDKDF (reference sequence). The CDR3 loop spans 14 amino acids. Trimming removed 5 bases at V and 4 bases at J, with 12 bases between. CDR3: CATSDAGTGNTIYF. CDR3 nucleotides: TGTGCCACCAGCGACGCAGGAACCGGAAACACCATATATTTT.

This clone was counted once. The CDR3: CASSSIGDTQYF. The CDR3 DNA reads TGTGCCAGCAGCTCCATCGGAGATACGCAGTATTTT. This sequence joins TRBV7-7 and TRBJ2-3; D unresolved. Trimming removed 4 bases from V and 5 bases from J, with 7 bases in between. Germline lookup yields CDR1 SSHAT and CDR2 FNYEAQ (reference sequence). This CDR3 has 12 residues.

The chain has TRBV1 and TRBJ2-2; TRBD2 is the table's D call, not checked against the DNA. TRBV1 is listed as a pseudogene. This CDR3 is 17 amino acids long. The CDR3, as DNA: TGCACCAGCAGCCAAGATCGGTGGGGGGAGTTCACCGGGGAGCTGTTTTTT. Its protein is CTSSQDRWGEFTGELFF.

CDR3 coding DNA: TGTGCCAGCAGCTTAGATGGCCCTGCTGGAAACACCATATATTTT. Encoded protein: CASSLDGPAGNTIYF. The chain recombines TRBV7-8 with TRBJ1-3, with D hard to call. The CDR3 length is 15 residues. The ends were cut back, 1 base at V and 2 bases at J, with 9 bases in the middle. Germline CDR1 reads SGHVS; CDR2 reads FQNEAQ.

The chain employs TRBV5-6 and TRBJ2-2; a weak D match, TRBD1 (5 bases). In germline, CDR1 is SGHDT, CDR2 YYEEEE. This CDR3 region has 14 residues. With 1 base removed from V and 4 bases from J, the gap between germline ends came to 8 bases. CDR3 DNA: TGTGCCAGCAGCTTGAGGGGATTCACCGGGGAGCTGTTTTTT. It codes for CASSLRGFTGELFF.

The V and J genes are TRBV5-6 and TRBJ2-3, with D perhaps matching TRBD1 (6 bases). V dropped 1 base and J dropped 6 bases, with 15 bases sitting between them. The CDR3 totals 15 residues. CDR1 is SGHDT, CDR2 YYEEEE, per germline. The CDR3 bases are TGTGCCAGCAGCTTGTGGCAGGGGTATTCGGATACGCAGTATTTT. Amino acid sequence: CASSLWQGYSDTQYF.

V gene TRBV30 combines with J gene TRBJ2-3, with 16 nucleotides matching TRBD2. The length of the CDR3 is 16 residues. Trimming removed 4 bases from V and 14 bases from J; junction bases left unmatched: 15. Germline CDR1 is GTSNPN and CDR2 is SVGIG (reference sequence). The CDR3 spells CAWNEGGGLAGGRPYF. For the CDR3, the DNA is TGTGCCTGGAACGAAGGTGGGGGACTAGCGGGGGGGAGGCCGTATTTT. The full variable domain, in which reference TRBV30 and TRBJ2-3 provide the parts outside the CDR3, is SQTIHQWPATLVQPVGSPLSLECTVEGTSNPNLYWYRQAAGRGLQLLFYSVGIGQISSEVPQNLSASRPQDRQFILSSKKLLLSDSGFYLCAWNEGGGLAGGRPYFGPGTRLTVL.

The chain's CDR3 is CASSPQGVGGYTF. CDR3 nucleotides: TGTGCCAGCAGCCCACAGGGGGTGGGAGGCTACACCTTC. The chain combines TRBV7-2 with TRBJ1-2; 8 nucleotides align to TRBD1. This CDR3 spans 13 amino acids. The ends lost 5 bases at V and 8 bases at J; junction bases unmatched: 7. CDR1 is SGHTA, CDR2 FQGNSA, per germline.

J is TRBJ1-2 and V is TRBV7-2; no definite D call. This CDR3 comprises 10 residues. Germline V gene lookup returns CDR1 SGHTA and CDR2 FQGNSA. Trimming removed 5 bases from V and 5 bases from J, with 3 bases in between. CDR3 sequence (DNA): TGTGCCAGCAGCCAGTATGGCTACACCTTC. This sequence encodes CASSQYGYTF.

V gene TRBV10-2 combines with J gene TRBJ2-2; 9 nucleotides align to TRBD1. CDR3 length: 14 amino acids. The trim removed 8 bases at V and 4 bases at J, leaving 5 bases unmatched. In germline, CDR1 is WSHSY, CDR2 SAAADI. In DNA, the CDR3 is TGCGCCAGCTCGACAGGGGGAGGCACCGGGGAGCTGTTTTTT. This sequence encodes CASSTGGGTGELFF.

This rearrangement joins TRBV5-1 to TRBJ1-1; D might be TRBD1 (5 bases). Trimming shortened V by 4 bases and J by 1 base, and 14 bases separated the two germline ends. This CDR3 contains 15 residues. CDR1 is SGHRS and CDR2 is YFSETQ in the germline V gene. The CDR3 DNA reads TGCGCCAGCAGCCTCCTGGGGGGAAAGAACACTGAAGCTTTCTTT. Its translation: CASSLLGGKNTEAFF.

J is TRBJ1-1 and V is TRBV9; 7 bases match TRBD1. CDR1 SGDLS and CDR2 YYNGEE come from the germline V gene. V gave up 3 bases and J gave up 2 bases; unmatched junction bases: 10. The CDR3 is 16 amino acids. CDR3 coding DNA: TGTGCCAGCAGCGAGGGGGCCTTGCCGGGAAACACTGAAGCTTTCTTT. Residues: CASSEGALPGNTEAFF.

V and J are TRBV30 and TRBJ2-7; possibly TRBD1 for D (5 bases). The length of the CDR3 is 12 residues. Germline-derived CDR1 and CDR2 are GTSNPN and SVGIG (reference sequence). V lost 0 bases to trimming and J lost 5 bases, with 8 bases between them. The CDR3 region is CAWSVTRDEQYF. DNA of the CDR3: TGTGCCTGGAGTGTTACCAGGGACGAGCAGTACTTC.

This chain's CDR3 is CASSITVGQGGREQYF. The CDR3 nucleotides read TGTGCCAGCAGCATAACAGTTGGACAGGGTGGGCGGGAGCAGTACTTC. The rearrangement links TRBV11-2 to TRBJ2-7; TRBD1 matches 8 bases. Trimming took 5 bases from V and 7 from J; bases not matched to a gene: 16. Germline CDR1 reads SGHAT; CDR2 reads FQNNGV. This CDR3 region has 16 residues. Full variable domain (rest looked up from reference TRBV11-2 and TRBJ2-7): EAGVAQSPRYKIIEKRQSVAFWCNPISGHATLYWYQQILGQGPKLLIQFQNNGVVDDSQLPKDRFSAERLKGVDSTLKIQPAKLEDSAVYLCASSITVGQGGREQYFGPGTRLTVT.

The J gene is TRBJ2-2, the V gene TRBV5-1; 7 bases align to TRBD1. V shed 4 bases, J shed 0 bases, and the junction held 12 bases outside the gene matches. Germline CDR1 reads SGHRS; CDR2 reads YFSETQ. The CDR3 runs to 18 residues. The CDR3 DNA sequence: TGCGCCAGCAGCGATAAAGCGCGAGGGACAGCGAACACCGGGGAGCTGTTTTTT. Translated: CASSDKARGTANTGELFF.

This chain connects TRBV10-2 to TRBJ1-4; D unresolved. Germline values: CDR1 WSHSY, CDR2 SAAADI. V was shortened by 2 bases and J by 8 bases, with 15 bases between the two germline ends. This CDR3 is built from 15 residues. CDR3 in amino acids: CASSEHSAVGEKLFF. The CDR3, as DNA: TGCGCCAGCAGTGAGCATTCGGCGGTTGGGGAAAAACTGTTTTTT.